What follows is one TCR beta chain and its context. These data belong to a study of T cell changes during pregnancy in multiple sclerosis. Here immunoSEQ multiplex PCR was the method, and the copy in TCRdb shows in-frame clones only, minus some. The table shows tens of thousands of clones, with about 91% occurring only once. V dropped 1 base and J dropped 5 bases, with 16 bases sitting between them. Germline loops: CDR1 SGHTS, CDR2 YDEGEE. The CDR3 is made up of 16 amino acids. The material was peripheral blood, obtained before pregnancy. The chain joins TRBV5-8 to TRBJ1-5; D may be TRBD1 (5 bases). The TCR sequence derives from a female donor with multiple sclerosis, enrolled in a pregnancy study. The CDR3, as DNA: TGTGCCAGCAGCTTGCGGGTCGGGGGGGGATATCAGCCCCAGCATTTT. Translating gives CASSLRVGGGYQPQHF.